Shown below are 4 T cell receptor beta chains from a single sample sequenced in a study of a mutant IDH1 vaccine in newly diagnosed glioma. Time point given: baseline, week 1 (first vaccination visit). Sample treatment: pre-vaccination baseline after standard-of-care therapy. The repertoire was sequenced with immunoSEQ multiplex PCR; TCRdb's copy has only in-frame clones and lacks some. The sample has just under 95,000 clones, around four fifths seen once. Source: PBMCs, taken from a glioma patient treated with radiotherapy, temozolomide or both. The receptor set was obtained from a middle-aged man with glioma.

This chain connects TRBV28 to TRBJ2-7; perhaps TRBD2 as D (6 bases). Germline V gene lookup returns CDR1 MDHEN and CDR2 SYDVKM. The CDR3 contains 12 residues. With 6 bases removed from V and 7 bases from J, the gap between germline ends came to 13 bases. CDR3 sequence reads: CASSPRGSEQYF. The CDR3 DNA sequence: TGTGCCAGCAGCCCACGGGGGTCGGAGCAGTACTTC.

V and J are TRBV7-2 and TRBJ1-5, with D perhaps matching TRBD1 (6 bases). CDR1 SGHTA and CDR2 FQGNSA come from the germline V gene. There are 15 residues in the CDR3. The V gene lost 5 bases and the J gene lost 0 bases, with 11 bases spanning the gap. The CDR3 reads CASSVDRYSNQPQHF. The CDR3, as DNA: TGTGCCAGCAGCGTGGACAGATATAGCAATCAGCCCCAGCATTTT.

The chain employs TRBV7-6 and TRBJ1-2, with 7 positions matching TRBD1. Germline assignment: CDR1 SGHVS and CDR2 FNYEAQ. J was trimmed by 4 bases and V by 4 bases; bases with no gene match: 18. The CDR3 covers 18 residues. The CDR3 DNA sequence: TGTGCCAGCAGCTCGGACGGGTACCGGGACAGCAATTCCTATGGCTACACCTTC. Residues: CASSSDGYRDSNSYGYTF.

The CDR3 reads CATSRGEGRDEQYF. The CDR3 nucleotides are TGTGCCACCAGCAGGGGCGAGGGAAGGGACGAGCAGTACTTC. The chain couples TRBV15 to TRBJ2-5; TRBD2 is a possible D gene (5 bases). Near its end, the DNA agrees better with TRBJ2-7, so the J call may be wrong. The CDR3 has 14 residues. Germline CDR1 reads LNHNV; CDR2 reads YYDKDF (reference sequence).